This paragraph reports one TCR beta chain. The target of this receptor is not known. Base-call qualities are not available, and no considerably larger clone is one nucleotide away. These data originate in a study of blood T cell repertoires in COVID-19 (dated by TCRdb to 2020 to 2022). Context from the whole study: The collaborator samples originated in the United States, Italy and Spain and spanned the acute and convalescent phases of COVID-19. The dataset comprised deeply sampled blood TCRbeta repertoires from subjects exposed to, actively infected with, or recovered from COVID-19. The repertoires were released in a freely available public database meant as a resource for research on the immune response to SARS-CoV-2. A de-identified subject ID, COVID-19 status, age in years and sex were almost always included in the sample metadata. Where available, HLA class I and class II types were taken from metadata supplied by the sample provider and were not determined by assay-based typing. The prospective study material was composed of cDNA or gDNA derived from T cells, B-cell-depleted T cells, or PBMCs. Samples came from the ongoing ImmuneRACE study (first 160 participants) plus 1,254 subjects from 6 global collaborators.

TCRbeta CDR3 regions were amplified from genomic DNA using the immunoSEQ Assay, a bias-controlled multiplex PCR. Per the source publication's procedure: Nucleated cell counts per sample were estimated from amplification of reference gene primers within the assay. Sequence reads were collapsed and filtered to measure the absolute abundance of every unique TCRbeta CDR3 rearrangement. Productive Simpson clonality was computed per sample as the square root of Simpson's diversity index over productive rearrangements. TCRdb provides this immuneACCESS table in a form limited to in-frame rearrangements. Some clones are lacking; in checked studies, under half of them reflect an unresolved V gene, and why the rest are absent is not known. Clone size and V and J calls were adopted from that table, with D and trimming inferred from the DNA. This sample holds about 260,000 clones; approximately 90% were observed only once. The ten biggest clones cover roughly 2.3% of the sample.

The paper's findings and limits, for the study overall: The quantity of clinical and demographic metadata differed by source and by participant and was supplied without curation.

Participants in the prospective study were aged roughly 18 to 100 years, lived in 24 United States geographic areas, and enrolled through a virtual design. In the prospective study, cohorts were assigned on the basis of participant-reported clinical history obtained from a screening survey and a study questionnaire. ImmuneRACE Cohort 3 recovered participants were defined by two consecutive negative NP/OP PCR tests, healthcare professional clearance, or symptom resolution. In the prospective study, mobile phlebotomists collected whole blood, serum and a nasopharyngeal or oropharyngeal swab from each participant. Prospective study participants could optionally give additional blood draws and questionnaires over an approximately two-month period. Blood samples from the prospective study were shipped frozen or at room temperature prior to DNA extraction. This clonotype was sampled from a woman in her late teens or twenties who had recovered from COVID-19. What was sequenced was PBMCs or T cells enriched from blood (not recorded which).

The DNA is as follows: TGTGCCATCGGGGGGTGGGACAGAAAATTTGGCTACACCTTC. It codes for CAIGGWDRKFGYTF. The receptor chain draws on TRBV10-3 and TRBJ1-2; 7 of the junction bases match TRBD1. The germline V gene gives CDR1 as ENHRY and CDR2 as SYGVKD. The junction shows trimming of 8 bases on V and 7 bases on J, and the gene matches do not reach 13 bases of it. The CDR3 covers 14 residues, taking in both the cysteine and the phenylalanine. The CDR3 DNA has 42 bases and is translated from base 1.